This T cell receptor beta chain was captured in a study of T cell repertoires in cytomegalovirus infection. The wider study: Matching HLA type, along with CMV infection, was indicated by public TCR beta signatures.

This clonotype was seen a handful of times. The antigen is undetermined. Using its own MiXCR run on the reads, TCRdb lists one record per CDR3 protein. This table has roughly 87,000 distinct CDR3 sequences, approximately 30% appearing once. Germline V gives CDR1 LGHNT, CDR2 FRNRAP. Trimming stripped 0 bases from V and 7 bases from J, with 7 bases between. CDR3 size: 12 residues. The chain combines TRBV12-5 with TRBJ2-7, with D maybe TRBD2 (5 bases). The sample was CD8+ T cells from cultured PBMCs, taken from culture after CMV antigen stimulation. The clonotype was recovered from a human donor in good health (CMV status not recorded). Some clones in this sample may be carry-over from other donors' samples. The CDR3 sequence is CASGLVRGEQYF. CDR3 nucleotides: TGTGCTAGTGGTTTGGTACGCGGGGAGCAGTACTTC.